The subject of this entry is one T cell receptor beta chain. No antigen is known for it. The record has no base qualities; no much larger clone is one base away. V is pared back by 1 base and J by 8 bases, with 14 bases lying between the germline termini. Measured from the cysteine to the phenylalanine, the CDR3 is 14 residues long. The retained sequence is limited to the CDR3, 42 bases, with the frame set at the first base. Looking up the germline V gene yields CDR1 MGHRA and CDR2 YSYEKL. Genomic DNA was extracted from sorted cells for sequencing of the TCRbeta CDR3 region. TCRbeta CDR3 regions were sequenced using the immunoSEQ Assay. TCRdb retrieved this table from immuneACCESS and kept in-frame rearrangements only. Not all clones are present; in checked studies, unresolved V genes account for under half, and no reason is known for the remainder. For this sample the table gives tens of thousands of clones, of which about 88% were detected only once. Of the sample, 45% to 70% is held by the ten largest clones.

This sample is part of a study of OX40 agonist ivuxolimab in advanced cancers. Describing the broader study: Ivuxolimab, which targeted the costimulatory receptor OX40 (CD134), was an agonistic, fully human IgG2 monoclonal antibody. Intravenous ivuxolimab was administered to patients every 2 weeks at six dose levels: 0.01, 0.1, 0.3, 1.5, 3 and 10 mg/kg. Among the approximately 50 dose-escalation patients, approximately 20 had hepatocellular carcinoma, roughly 15 melanoma, 9 renal cell carcinoma and 9 head and neck cancer. In the dose-escalation cohort, 82.7% of patients were male, and the mean age was approximately 55 years, with a range of 23 to 79. Patients were allowed to have had prior anti-PD-1, anti-PD-L1 or anti-CTLA-4 therapy, and approximately 40% of the dose-escalation patients had previously received checkpoint inhibitors. Partial responses occurred in three dose-escalation patients: two with cutaneous melanoma and one with hepatocellular carcinoma. The purpose of peripheral TCRbeta sequencing was to test whether ivuxolimab changed TCR sequence diversity and led to clonal T-cell expansion. The monotherapy dose-escalation portion (N of about 50 patients) of the phase I ivuxolimab trial is reported in the paper. Here is what the overall study found, with its caveats: The antigen specificity of the clonally expanded peripheral T cells was not determined. After ivuxolimab, more expanded clones were found on average in CD8+ T cells than in CD4+ T cells. In the 0.1-3.0 mg/kg groups, partial responders had among the lowest normalized peripheral clonal expansion, particularly in CD8+ T cells. Low levels of normalized T-cell clonal expansion were also seen in some patients who did not respond. At doses of 0.1 to 3.0 mg/kg, clonal expansion of both CD4+ and CD8+ T cells in blood was seen between baseline and week 6.

Patients with a history of autoimmune disease or receiving systemic immunosuppression were excluded from the trial. In every dose cohort, peripheral blood was drawn for TCR sequencing at baseline, cycle 4 day 1, and cycle 7 day 1. The samples were drawn from a first-in-human, open-label, multicenter phase I dose-escalation trial of ivuxolimab. Adults with locally advanced or metastatic melanoma, renal cell carcinoma, hepatocellular carcinoma or head and neck squamous cell carcinoma were enrolled in the trial. CD4+ and CD8+ T cells were sorted separately from peripheral blood before TCR sequencing. The TCR comes from an adult with an advanced solid tumor such as melanoma, head and neck, liver or kidney cancer. This material consisted of CD4+ or CD8+ T cells sorted from blood, taken in a trial of the OX40 agonist ivuxolimab. The rearranged chain carries TRBV4-1 and TRBJ1-2; confidence is insufficient to name the D gene. The CDR3 corresponds to CASSQGWGTAGYTF. The bases are TGCGCCAGCAGCCAAGGGTGGGGTACGGCCGGCTACACCTTC.